Included here is one T cell receptor beta chain sequence, with context. The table came from immunoSEQ multiplex PCR; TCRdb's copy has only in-frame clones and leaves some out. The data contain more than 350,000 clones, 80% to 90% of them singletons. This study enrolled people aged roughly 18 to 89 from roughly 24 US geographic areas. Cohort 3 recovered donors had two negative PCRs, clearance, or symptom resolution. This sample stems from a study of blood T cell repertoires in COVID-19. Study-wide context: T cells, B-cell-depleted T cells, or PBMCs provided the cDNA or gDNA that served as material.

Losses at the gene ends were 6 bases for V and 12 bases for J; bases not matched to a gene: 10. CDR3 length equals 12 residues. CDR1 MGHDK and CDR2 SYGVNS come from the germline V gene. The V and J genes are TRBV25-1 and TRBJ2-7; 8 bases agree with TRBD2. Sequences were obtained from PBMCs or T cells enriched from blood (not recorded which). The TCR sequence derives from a man between 18 and 29 years old who had recovered from COVID-19. CDR3 loop: CASRGDAGGLYF. CDR3 nucleotide sequence: TGTGCCAGCAGGGGAGACGCGGGAGGTTTGTACTTC.